This T cell receptor beta chain was observed in a study of chemoradiotherapy in HPV16-positive cancers. Whole-study context: Two HPV16-positive patients' cells yielded candidate HPV-specific clones and common motifs.

This clone has a single count. Its target is unknown. Over chemoradiotherapy, repertoires were sampled more than once. Points from the study as a whole: Candidate HPV-specific clones and E7-related TCR motifs grew in tumor during treatment. Only a couple of HPV16-positive patients supplied the functional HPV-specificity definition.

Data came from immunoSEQ multiplex PCR; TCRdb stores just in-frame clones and leaves some out. The sample yields some 17,000 clones, around 70% seen once. The CDR3 runs to 13 residues. The germline V gene has CDR1 SGHRS and CDR2 YFSETQ. Deletions cut 1 base from V and 7 bases from J, with 8 bases between. The source material was tumor tissue, sampled from a patient who underwent chemoradiotherapy. The chain links TRBV5-1 to TRBJ1-4; unclear D gene. This TCR was recovered from a human donor with HPV-associated anogenital cancer. The CDR3 is CASSLNRGEKLFF. CDR3 coding DNA: TGCGCCAGCAGCTTGAACCGGGGTGAAAAACTGTTTTTT.